The present entry profiles one TCR beta chain with its context. Trimming shortened V by 5 bases and J by 1 base, and 16 bases separated the two germline ends. The CDR3 runs 16 residues. The germline gives CDR1 MDHEN, CDR2 SYDVKM. Sequencing was performed with immunoSEQ multiplex PCR; in TCRdb, only in-frame clones are kept and a portion is missing. The data hold some 130,000 clones, with approximately 89% observed a single time. These data are taken from a study of blood T cell repertoires in COVID-19. The gene calls are TRBV28 and TRBJ2-3, with D maybe TRBD2 (5 bases). This receptor was taken from a man aged 50 to 60 with acute or convalescent COVID-19. The sequencing sample was made of peripheral blood. This CDR3 reads CASSPLEVLGTDTQYF. The CDR3 coding sequence is TGTGCCAGCAGTCCCCTGGAGGTCTTGGGCACAGATACGCAGTATTTT.